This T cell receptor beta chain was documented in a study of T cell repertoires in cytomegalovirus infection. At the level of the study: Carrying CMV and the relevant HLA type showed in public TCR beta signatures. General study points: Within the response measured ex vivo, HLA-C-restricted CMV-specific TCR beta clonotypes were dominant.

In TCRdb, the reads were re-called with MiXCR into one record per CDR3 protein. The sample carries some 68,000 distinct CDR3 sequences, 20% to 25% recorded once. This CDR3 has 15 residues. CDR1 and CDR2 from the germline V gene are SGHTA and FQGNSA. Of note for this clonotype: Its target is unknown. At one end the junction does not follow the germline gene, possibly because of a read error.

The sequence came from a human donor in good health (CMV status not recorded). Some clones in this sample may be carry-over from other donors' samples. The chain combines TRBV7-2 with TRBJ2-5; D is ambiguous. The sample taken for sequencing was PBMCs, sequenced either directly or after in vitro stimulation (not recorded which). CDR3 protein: CASRFGIGYQETQYF. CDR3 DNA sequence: TGTGCCAGCCGCTTTGGTATCGGATACCAAGAGACCCAGTACTTC. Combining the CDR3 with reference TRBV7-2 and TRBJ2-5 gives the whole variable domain GAGVSQSPSNKVTEKGKDVELRCDPISGHTALYWYRQSLGQGLEFLIYFQGNSAPDKSGLPSDRFSAERTGGSVSTLTIQRTQQEDSAVYLCASRFGIGYQETQYFGPGTRLLVL.